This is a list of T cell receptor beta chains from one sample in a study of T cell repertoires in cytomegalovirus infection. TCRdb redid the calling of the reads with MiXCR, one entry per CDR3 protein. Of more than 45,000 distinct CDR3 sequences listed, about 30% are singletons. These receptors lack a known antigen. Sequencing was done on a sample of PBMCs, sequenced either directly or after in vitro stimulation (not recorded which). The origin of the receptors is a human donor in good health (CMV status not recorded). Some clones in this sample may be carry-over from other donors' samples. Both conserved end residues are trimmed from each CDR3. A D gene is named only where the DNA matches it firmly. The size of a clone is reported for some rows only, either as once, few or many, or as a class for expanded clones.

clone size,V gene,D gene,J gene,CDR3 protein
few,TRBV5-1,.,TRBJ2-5,ASSPRTYQGGETQY
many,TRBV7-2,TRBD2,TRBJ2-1,ASLPAGLAGGRRYNEQF
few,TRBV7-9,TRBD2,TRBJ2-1,ASRPPGLAVNEQF
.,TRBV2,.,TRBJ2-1,ASSPATAKSSSYNEQF
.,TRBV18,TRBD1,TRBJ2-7,ASSLRDRPDYEQY
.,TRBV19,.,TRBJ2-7,ASRRPTGNRSYEQY
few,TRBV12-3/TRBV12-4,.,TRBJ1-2,ASSSGRGYGYT
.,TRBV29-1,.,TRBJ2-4,SVETETKNIQY
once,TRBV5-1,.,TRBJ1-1,ASSLASQGTEAF
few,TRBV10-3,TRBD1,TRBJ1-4,AISPRQGRGQNEKLF
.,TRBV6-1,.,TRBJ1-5,ASRQGQFSNQPQH
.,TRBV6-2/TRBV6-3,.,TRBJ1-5,ASSPGTLGLQH
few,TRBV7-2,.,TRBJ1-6,ASSLWGRMGNSPLH
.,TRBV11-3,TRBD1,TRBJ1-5,ASSHYTQGFLPQPQH
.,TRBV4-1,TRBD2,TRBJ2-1,ASSHLAGEGEQF
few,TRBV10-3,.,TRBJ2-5,AISEPNLLAQRQETQY
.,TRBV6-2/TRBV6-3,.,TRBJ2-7,ASSRGAYEQY
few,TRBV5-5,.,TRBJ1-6,ASSLGTGRSSYNSPLH
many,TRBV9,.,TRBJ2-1,ASSPYSAAEQF
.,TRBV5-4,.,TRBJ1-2,ASSLVAGPGYT
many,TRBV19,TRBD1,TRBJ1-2,ASTDRGSGYGYT
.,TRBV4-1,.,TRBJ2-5,ASSQDPGEKTQY
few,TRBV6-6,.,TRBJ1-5,ASSYSQSGNQPQH
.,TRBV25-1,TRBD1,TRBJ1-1,ASSDWPGQGAGEAF
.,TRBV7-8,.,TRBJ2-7,ASSSPEGGPSYEQY
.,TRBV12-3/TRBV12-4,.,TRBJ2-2,ASSLGPAGELF
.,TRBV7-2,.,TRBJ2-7,ASSLRTSYEQY